One and the same sample provided the 32 T cell receptor beta chains below, sequenced in a study of PD-1 blockade in classical Hodgkin lymphoma. Repertoires were generated with immunoSEQ multiplex PCR, while TCRdb's copy carries only in-frame clones and drops some. This sample has about 110,000 clones, with 70% to 90% found just once. Each patient's relapse followed autologous stem cell transplantation, and brentuximab vedotin exposure varied. Sequenced material: peripheral blood mononuclear cells (PBMCs), taken before the second cycle of nivolumab. Receptors originate from a human donor with classical Hodgkin lymphoma.

The CDR3 DNA reads TGCGCCAGCAGTGCCCAAAGAGGGCCGCAGTACTTC. Translated, it gives CASSAQRGPQYF. The chain links TRBV10-1 to TRBJ2-4; D might be TRBD2 (5 bases). V gave up 4 bases and J gave up 13 bases, with 14 bases separating them. The CDR3 totals 12 residues. Germline CDR1 reads WNHNN; CDR2 reads SYGVQD (reference sequence).

V is TRBV19 and J is TRBJ1-5; 7 nucleotides match TRBD1. The length of the CDR3 is 14 residues. Trimming removed 8 bases from V and 4 bases from J; junction bases left unmatched: 8. The V gene's germline CDR1 is LNHDA and CDR2 SQIVND (reference sequence). Here the CDR3 DNA reads TGTGCCAGTTCCTCGGGACAGCCAAATCAGCCCCAGCATTTT. Translation gives CASSSGQPNQPQHF.

The chain joins TRBV11-2 to TRBJ2-7; 7 positions agree with TRBD2. With V trimmed by 3 bases and J by 2 bases, 7 bases remained unmatched. CDR1 is SGHAT, CDR2 FQNNGV, per germline. The CDR3 consists of 15 residues. CDR3 residues: CASSFQRGTPYEQYF. For the CDR3, the DNA is TGTGCCAGCAGCTTCCAGCGGGGTACCCCCTACGAGCAGTACTTC.

The chain is built from TRBV7-9 and TRBJ2-1; D remains ambiguous. V was clipped by 5 bases and J by 6 bases, with 17 bases between them. The CDR3 length is 15 residues. Looked up from germline, CDR1 is SEHNR and CDR2 is FQNEAQ (reference sequence). Here the CDR3 reads CASSPRALIANEQFF. The CDR3 nucleotides are TGTGCCAGCAGCCCCCGGGCCCTTATCGCCAATGAGCAGTTCTTC.

The chain is built from TRBV30 and TRBJ2-3; possible D gene TRBD1, 5 bases. Trimming stripped 5 bases from V and 3 bases from J, with 6 bases between. From germline, CDR1 is GTSNPN and CDR2 SVGIG (reference sequence). CDR3 length equals 11 residues. CDR3 sequence (DNA): TGTGCCTGGGGGGCAACAGATACGCAGTATTTT. Encoded protein: CAWGATDTQYF.

V gene TRBV19 combines with J gene TRBJ1-4; D is undetermined. The CDR3 loop spans 12 amino acids. The germline V gene has CDR1 LNHDA and CDR2 SQIVND (reference sequence). Between the trimmed V and J ends, which lost 5 bases and 4 bases, there was a span of 5 bases. The CDR3 DNA is TGTGCCAGTAGTCGGGATAATGAAAAACTGTTTTTT. This codes for CASSRDNEKLFF.

The chain is built from TRBV11-2 and TRBJ2-7; TRBD2 agrees at 9 bases. The CDR3 loop spans 15 amino acids. Germline CDR1 and CDR2: SGHAT and FQNNGV. With 5 bases clipped from V and 4 bases from J, the junction kept 9 bases outside the gene matches. DNA for the CDR3: TGTGCCAGCAGCCCCTTCCTAGCGGGGCCATACGAGCAGTACTTC. Translated, it gives CASSPFLAGPYEQYF. Full variable domain (outside the CDR3, taken from reference TRBV11-2 and TRBJ2-7): EAGVAQSPRYKIIEKRQSVAFWCNPISGHATLYWYQQILGQGPKLLIQFQNNGVVDDSQLPKDRFSAERLKGVDSTLKIQPAKLEDSAVYLCASSPFLAGPYEQYFGPGTRLTVT.

The chain couples TRBV5-8 to TRBJ2-5; 8 bases align to TRBD1. Germline V gene lookup returns CDR1 SGHTS and CDR2 YDEGEE. CDR3 length equals 13 residues. V lost 3 bases, J lost 3 bases, and 1 base stayed unmatched. In nucleotides, the CDR3 is TGTGCCAGCAGCTGGGACAGGAAAGAGACCCAGTACTTC. Translated, it gives CASSWDRKETQYF.

This rearrangement joins TRBV6-6 to TRBJ2-7; D is possibly TRBD2 (5 bases). CDR1 is MNHNY and CDR2 is SVGAGI in the germline V gene (reference sequence). V was shortened by 6 bases and J by 1 base, with 7 bases between the two germline ends. CDR3 length: 12 residues. In nucleotides, the CDR3 is TGTGCCAGCAGGACTAATTCCTACGAGCAGTACTTC. Its protein is CASRTNSYEQYF.

The J gene is TRBJ2-5, the V gene TRBV18; 7 bases line up with TRBD2. V lost 2 bases to trimming and J lost 3 bases; unmatched junction nucleotides: 6. CDR3 length equals 15 residues. The germline gives CDR1 KGHSH, CDR2 LQKENI. CDR3 residues: CASSPGGSGEETQYF. As DNA, the CDR3 is TGTGCCAGCTCACCAGGCGGGAGTGGTGAAGAGACCCAGTACTTC.

This chain joins TRBV7-9 and TRBJ2-2; 9 nucleotides agree with TRBD1. V was clipped by 1 base and J by 0 bases; unmatched bases: 9. CDR1 and CDR2 (germline): SEHNR, FQNEAQ (reference sequence). CDR3 length: 19 amino acids. CDR3 DNA sequence: TGTGCCAGCAGCTTAGGGTACAGGGGGCGATTGGCGAACACCGGGGAGCTGTTTTTT. Residues: CASSLGYRGRLANTGELFF.

The rearrangement uses TRBV6-6 and TRBJ2-3; 13 bases are a match to TRBD2. V gave up 6 bases and J gave up 4 bases; unmatched junction bases: 7. Germline V gene data show CDR1 as MNHNY and CDR2 as SVGAGI (reference sequence). The CDR3 has 16 residues. CDR3 amino acids: CASSWTGTSGADTQYF. DNA for the CDR3: TGTGCCAGCAGCTGGACCGGGACTAGCGGGGCAGATACGCAGTATTTT.

V and J are TRBV28 and TRBJ2-1; TRBD2 might be the D (6 bases). V was shortened by 8 bases and J by 7 bases, with 24 bases between the two germline ends. The CDR3 extends over 16 amino acids. Germline values: CDR1 MDHEN, CDR2 SYDVKM. The CDR3 bases are TGTGCCAGCTATAGCAGAGGAGGAGGGGATTGGAATGAGCAGTTCTTC. Amino acids: CASYSRGGGDWNEQFF.

The V gene is TRBV7-2, the J gene TRBJ1-1; weak D call: TRBD1 (5 bases). The CDR3 is made up of 13 amino acids. Germline CDR1 is SGHTA and CDR2 is FQGNSA. V shed 5 bases and J shed 1 base, with 8 bases lying between them. The CDR3 DNA sequence: TGTGCCAGCAGCGGACAACCGAACACTGAAGCTTTCTTT. This gives the protein CASSGQPNTEAFF.

The gene calls are TRBV15 and TRBJ2-7, with D tentatively TRBD1 or TRBD2 (6 bases each). Germline V gene data show CDR1 as LNHNV and CDR2 as YYDKDF (reference sequence). V lost 3 bases to trimming and J lost 7 bases, with 19 bases between them. CDR3 length: 15 residues. The CDR3 DNA reads as TGTGCCACCAGCAGGGATACCGGGGGCCCCTGGGAGCAGTACTTC. Translation gives CATSRDTGGPWEQYF.

The chain has TRBV21-1 and TRBJ2-1. TRBV21-1 is reported as a pseudogene. The CDR3 has 16 residues. The CDR3 here is CASSKKDRRGYNEQFF. As DNA, the CDR3 is TGTGCCAGCAGCAAGAAGGACCGAAGAGGCTACAATGAGCAGTTCTTC.

This chain connects TRBV11-2 to TRBJ1-2; 7 positions match TRBD1. After removal of 6 bases from V and 8 bases from J, the junction contained 9 bases not matched to a gene. This CDR3 region has 13 residues. CDR1 and CDR2 from the germline V gene are SGHAT and FQNNGV. The CDR3 DNA reads TGTGCCAGCAGATTAACAGGGGTACGCGGCTACACCTTC. Translated, it gives CASRLTGVRGYTF. Full variable domain (missing parts from reference TRBV11-2 and TRBJ1-2): EAGVAQSPRYKIIEKRQSVAFWCNPISGHATLYWYQQILGQGPKLLIQFQNNGVVDDSQLPKDRFSAERLKGVDSTLKIQPAKLEDSAVYLCASRLTGVRGYTFGSGTRLTVV.

The chain links TRBV28 to TRBJ2-5; 8 bases are shared with TRBD1. There are 16 residues in the CDR3. Germline V CDR1 and CDR2: MDHEN, SYDVKM. Trimming at V came to 3 bases and at J to 2 bases, leaving 8 bases not matched to a gene. CDR3 coding DNA: TGTGCCAGCAGTTTGTATACAGGGGGGAATCAAGAGACCCAGTACTTC. This gives the protein CASSLYTGGNQETQYF.

This sequence joins TRBV19 and TRBJ2-3; 8 nucleotides agree with TRBD2. The CDR3 length is 13 residues. Germline V gene lookup returns CDR1 LNHDA and CDR2 SQIVND (reference sequence). The V gene end was trimmed by 10 bases and the J gene end by 3 bases; junction bases not matched to a gene: 6. The CDR3 DNA is TGTGCCATTGCCGGGACTAGGACAGATACGCAGTATTTT. This codes for CAIAGTRTDTQYF.

The rearrangement links TRBV9 to TRBJ2-1, with 12 bases that match TRBD2. Germline V lookup: CDR1 SGDLS, CDR2 YYNGEE. CDR3 length equals 16 residues. V was pared by 3 bases and J by 10 bases, with 11 bases of the junction left unmatched. The CDR3 is CASSEARLAGDKEQFF. CDR3 nucleotides: TGTGCCAGCAGCGAGGCCAGACTAGCGGGAGATAAAGAGCAGTTCTTC.

V is TRBV28 and J is TRBJ1-5; TRBD1 is a possible D gene (6 bases). The CDR3 runs 14 residues. V shed 7 bases and J shed 4 bases, with 14 bases lying between them. Germline CDR1 is MDHEN and CDR2 is SYDVKM. CDR3 sequence: CASTSPGQNQPQHF. For the CDR3, the DNA is TGTGCCAGCACGTCTCCGGGACAAAATCAGCCCCAGCATTTT.

This clone has just one count. The CDR3 region is CASSLATFNEQFF. The CDR3 region has the DNA TGTGCCAGCAGCTTAGCTACCTTCAATGAGCAGTTCTTC. This chain uses TRBV7-2 with TRBJ2-1; D gene ambiguous. The CDR3 sequence is 13 residues long. Germline V gene data show CDR1 as SGHTA and CDR2 as FQGNSA. V lost 0 bases to trimming and J lost 6 bases, with 6 bases between them.

The chain has TRBV10-3 and TRBJ1-4; D is possibly TRBD1 (6 bases). V was shortened by 4 bases and J by 4 bases, with 10 bases between the two germline ends. This CDR3 is 14 amino acids long. Germline V gene data show CDR1 as ENHRY and CDR2 as SYGVKD. CDR3 DNA sequence: TGTGCCATCAGTGCGGACAGCTATAATGAAAAACTGTTTTTT. Its translation: CAISADSYNEKLFF.

The chain combines TRBV4-2 with TRBJ2-7; D gene uncertain. Germline-derived CDR1 and CDR2 are LGHNA and YNFKEQ. This CDR3 comprises 12 residues. V lost 0 bases to trimming and J lost 2 bases, with 2 bases between them. CDR3 DNA sequence: TGTGCCAGCAGCCAAGATACCTACGAGCAGTACTTC. It yields the protein CASSQDTYEQYF.

The DNA for the CDR3 is TGTGCCTGGAGTGTACATCTCACAGATACGCAGTATTTT. Translation gives CAWSVHLTDTQYF. This rearrangement joins TRBV30 to TRBJ2-3; D call uncertain. This CDR3 has 13 residues. The germline gives CDR1 GTSNPN, CDR2 SVGIG (reference sequence). Between the trimmed V and J ends, which lost 0 bases and 2 bases, there was a span of 6 bases.

V gene TRBV5-6 combines with J gene TRBJ1-2, with TRBD1 matching over 10 bases. Germline CDR1 SGHDT, CDR2 YYEEEE. The CDR3 contains 13 residues. Losses at the gene ends were 4 bases for V and 11 bases for J; bases not matched to a gene: 8. The CDR3 sequence is CASSLGQGWWYTF. CDR3 DNA: TGTGCCAGCAGCCTGGGACAGGGGTGGTGGTACACCTTC.

The chain couples TRBV5-4 to TRBJ1-1, with a tentative D call TRBD1 (5 bases). Trimming shortened V by 2 bases and J by 4 bases, and 9 bases separated the two germline ends. The CDR3 length is 13 residues. Germline V gene sequence: CDR1 SGHNT, CDR2 YYREEE (reference sequence). CDR3 residues: CASSFRGGTEAFF. In nucleotides, the CDR3 is TGTGCCAGCAGCTTCCGTGGGGGCACTGAAGCTTTCTTT. The complete variable domain, with remaining parts taken from reference TRBV5-4 and TRBJ1-1, reads ETGVTQSPTHLIKTRGQQVTLRCSSQSGHNTVSWYQQALGQGPQFIFQYYREEENGRGNFPPRFSGLQFPNYSSELNVNALELDDSALYLCASSFRGGTEAFFGQGTRLTVV.

This clone was detected only once. The J gene is TRBJ1-5, the V gene TRBV19; D unresolved. CDR1 and CDR2 from the germline V gene are LNHDA and SQIVND (reference sequence). The CDR3 extends over 13 amino acids. The V and J ends lost 3 bases and 2 bases respectively, with 5 bases between them. The CDR3 spells CASSIARNQPQHF. In DNA form, the CDR3 reads TGTGCCAGTAGTATCGCACGCAATCAGCCCCAGCATTTT.

This chain joins TRBV4-1 and TRBJ2-1; 9 bases agree with TRBD2. V shed 0 bases, J shed 4 bases, and the junction held 4 bases outside the gene matches. This CDR3 has 16 residues. Looked up from germline, CDR1 is MGHRA and CDR2 is YSYEKL. The CDR3, as DNA: TGCGCCAGCAGCCAAGATTCTAGCGGGAATTACAATGAGCAGTTCTTC. Its protein product is CASSQDSSGNYNEQFF.

The rearrangement uses TRBV5-6 and TRBJ2-5; D gene unclear. The CDR3 loop spans 15 amino acids. Germline V CDR1 and CDR2: SGHDT, YYEEEE. Trimming pared 2 bases from V and 2 bases from J, leaving 13 bases between. The CDR3 spells CASSLRRMGQETQYF. The CDR3, as DNA: TGTGCCAGCAGCTTACGGCGAATGGGGCAAGAGACCCAGTACTTC.

The chain recombines TRBV30 with TRBJ1-2; 9 bases match TRBD1. The CDR3 totals 13 residues. V gave up 3 bases and J gave up 6 bases; unmatched junction bases: 5. Germline loops: CDR1 GTSNPN, CDR2 SVGIG (reference sequence). CDR3 amino acids: CAWSRTGANGYTF. The CDR3 nucleotides are TGTGCCTGGAGCCGGACAGGGGCGAATGGCTACACCTTC.

The chain has TRBV5-6 and TRBJ2-1; a weak D match, TRBD1 (6 bases). Germline CDR1 reads SGHDT; CDR2 reads YYEEEE. This CDR3 is built from 12 residues. The V gene lost 1 base and the J gene lost 12 bases, with 11 bases spanning the gap. This CDR3 is CASSLNRVAQFF. In nucleotides, the CDR3 is TGTGCCAGCAGCTTGAACAGGGTCGCGCAGTTCTTC.